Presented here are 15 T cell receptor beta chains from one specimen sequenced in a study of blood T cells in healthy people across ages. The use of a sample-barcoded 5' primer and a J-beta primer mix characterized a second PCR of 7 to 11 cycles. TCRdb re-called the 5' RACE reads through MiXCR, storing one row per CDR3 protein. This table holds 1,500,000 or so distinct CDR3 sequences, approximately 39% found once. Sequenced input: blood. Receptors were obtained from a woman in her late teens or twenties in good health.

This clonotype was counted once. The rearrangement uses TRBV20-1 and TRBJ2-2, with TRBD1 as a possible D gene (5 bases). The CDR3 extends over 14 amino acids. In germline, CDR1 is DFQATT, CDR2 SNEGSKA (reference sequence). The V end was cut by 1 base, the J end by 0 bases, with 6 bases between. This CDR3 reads CSARVDTNTGELFF. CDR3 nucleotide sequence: TGCAGTGCTAGAGTGGACACGAACACCGGGGAGCTGTTTTTT.

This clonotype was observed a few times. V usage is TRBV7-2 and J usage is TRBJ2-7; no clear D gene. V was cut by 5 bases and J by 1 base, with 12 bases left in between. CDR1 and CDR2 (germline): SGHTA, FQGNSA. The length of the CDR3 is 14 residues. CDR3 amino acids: CASSPRTMSYEQYF. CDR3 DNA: TGTGCCAGCAGCCCGAGGACGATGTCCTACGAGCAGTACTTC.

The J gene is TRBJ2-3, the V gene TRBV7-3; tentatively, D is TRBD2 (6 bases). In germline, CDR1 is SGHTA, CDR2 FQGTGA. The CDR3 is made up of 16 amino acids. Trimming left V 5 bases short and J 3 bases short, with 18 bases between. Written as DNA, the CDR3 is TGTGCCAGCAGCGAGCAGCAGCTAGCGAGAACAGATACGCAGTATTTT. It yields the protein CASSEQQLARTDTQYF.

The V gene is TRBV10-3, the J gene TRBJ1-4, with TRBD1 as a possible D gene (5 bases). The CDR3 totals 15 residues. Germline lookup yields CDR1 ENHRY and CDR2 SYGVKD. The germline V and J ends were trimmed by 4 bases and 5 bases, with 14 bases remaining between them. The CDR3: CAISGGASSNEKLFF. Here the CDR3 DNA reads TGTGCCATCAGTGGAGGGGCATCCTCCAATGAAAAACTGTTTTTT.

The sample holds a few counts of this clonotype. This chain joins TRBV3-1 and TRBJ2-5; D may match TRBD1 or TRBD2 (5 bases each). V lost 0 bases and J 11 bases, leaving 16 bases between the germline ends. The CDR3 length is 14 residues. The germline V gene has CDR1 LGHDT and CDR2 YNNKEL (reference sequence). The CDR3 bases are TGTGCCAGCAGCCAAGATCCAGGTTTGGGGGAGCAGTACTTC. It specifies CASSQDPGLGEQYF.

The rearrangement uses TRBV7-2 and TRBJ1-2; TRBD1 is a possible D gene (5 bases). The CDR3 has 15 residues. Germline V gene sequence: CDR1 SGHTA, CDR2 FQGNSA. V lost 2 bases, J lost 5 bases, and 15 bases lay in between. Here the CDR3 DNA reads TGTGCCAGCAGCTTAAGGGGTAGCAAGGGGTATGGCTACACCTTC. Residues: CASSLRGSKGYGYTF.

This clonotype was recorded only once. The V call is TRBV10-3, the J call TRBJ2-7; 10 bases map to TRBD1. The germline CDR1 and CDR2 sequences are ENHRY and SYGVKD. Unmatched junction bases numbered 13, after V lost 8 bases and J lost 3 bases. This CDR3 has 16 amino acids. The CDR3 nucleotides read TGTGCCATCGGGGCCCCCTTTGGACAGGGGGTCTACGAGCAGTACTTC. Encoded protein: CAIGAPFGQGVYEQYF.

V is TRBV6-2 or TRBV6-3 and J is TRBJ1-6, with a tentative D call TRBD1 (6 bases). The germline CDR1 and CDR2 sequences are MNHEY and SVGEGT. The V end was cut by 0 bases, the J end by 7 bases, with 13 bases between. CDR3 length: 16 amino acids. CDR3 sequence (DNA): TGTGCCAGCAGTTACTCGGGCAGTAGGGGGAATTCACCCCTCCACTTT. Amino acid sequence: CASSYSGSRGNSPLHF.

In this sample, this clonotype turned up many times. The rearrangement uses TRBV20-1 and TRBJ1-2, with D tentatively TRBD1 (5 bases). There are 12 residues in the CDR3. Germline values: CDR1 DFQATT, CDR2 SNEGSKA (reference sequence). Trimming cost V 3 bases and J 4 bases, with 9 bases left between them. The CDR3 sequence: CSARQGGYGYTF. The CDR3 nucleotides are TGCAGTGCTAGGCAGGGAGGCTATGGCTACACCTTC.

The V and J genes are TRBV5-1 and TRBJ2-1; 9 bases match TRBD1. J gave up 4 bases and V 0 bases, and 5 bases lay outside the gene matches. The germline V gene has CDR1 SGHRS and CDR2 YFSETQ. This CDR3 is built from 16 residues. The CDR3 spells CASSLAYRGQYNEQFF. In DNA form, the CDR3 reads TGCGCCAGCAGCTTGGCATACAGGGGGCAATACAATGAGCAGTTCTTC.

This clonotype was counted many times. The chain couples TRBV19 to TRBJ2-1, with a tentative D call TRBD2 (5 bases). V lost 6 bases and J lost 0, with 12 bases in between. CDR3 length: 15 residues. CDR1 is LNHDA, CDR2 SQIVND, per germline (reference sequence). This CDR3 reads CASRPDGSSYNEQFF. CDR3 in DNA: TGTGCCAGTAGGCCGGATGGGAGCTCCTACAATGAGCAGTTCTTC.

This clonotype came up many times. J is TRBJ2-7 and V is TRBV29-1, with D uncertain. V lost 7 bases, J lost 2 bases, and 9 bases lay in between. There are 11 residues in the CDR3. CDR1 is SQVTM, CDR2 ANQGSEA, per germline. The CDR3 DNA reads TGCAGCGGAGAGCCGACCTACGAGCAGTACTTC. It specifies CSGEPTYEQYF.

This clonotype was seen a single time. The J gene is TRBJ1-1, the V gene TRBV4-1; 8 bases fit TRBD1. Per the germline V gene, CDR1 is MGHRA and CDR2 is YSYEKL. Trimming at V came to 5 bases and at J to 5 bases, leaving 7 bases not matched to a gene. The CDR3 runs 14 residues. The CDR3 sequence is CASSFRQGPTEAFF. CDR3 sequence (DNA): TGCGCCAGCAGCTTCCGACAGGGGCCTACTGAAGCTTTCTTT.

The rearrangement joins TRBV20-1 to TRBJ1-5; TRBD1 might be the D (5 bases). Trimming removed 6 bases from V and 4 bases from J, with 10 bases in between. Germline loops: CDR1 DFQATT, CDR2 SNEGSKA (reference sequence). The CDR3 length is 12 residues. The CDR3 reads CSATKGNQPQHF. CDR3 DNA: TGCAGTGCAACGAAGGGGAATCAGCCCCAGCATTTT.

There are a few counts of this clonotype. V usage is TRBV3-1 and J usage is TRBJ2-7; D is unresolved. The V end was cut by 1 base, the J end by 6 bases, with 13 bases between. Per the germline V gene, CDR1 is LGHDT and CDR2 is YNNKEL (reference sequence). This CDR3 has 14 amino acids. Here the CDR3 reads CASSQVGFAREQYF. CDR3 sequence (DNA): TGTGCCAGCAGCCAAGTTGGGTTTGCCCGCGAGCAGTACTTC.